The sequence of this T cell receptor beta chain was determined in a study of T cell clusters in autoimmune cytopenias. Study-wide points: Functional roles of the in silico T cell clusters still await experimental validation. The cluster-lack signature was not seen for secondary cytopenia versus chronic lymphocytic leukemia. Primary autoimmune cytopenia patients appeared to lack physiological T cell clusters present in healthy donors. Healthy donors had roughly 3-fold more exclusive TRB clusters than active autoimmune hepatitis patients.

Each sample's input was around 250 ng genomic DNA, some 38,000 genome equivalents. Multiplex touch-down PCR amplified TRB using TRB-A and TRB-B pools in one tube. TCRdb derives one entry per CDR3 protein from the multiplex PCR reads, leaving out DNA. This sample contains about 5,000 distinct CDR3 sequences. With respect to this clonotype: Its specificity is unknown.

CDR3 length: 15 residues. Per the germline V gene, CDR1 is MNHEY and CDR2 is SVGAGI. The source of this sequence is a human donor with an autoimmune cytopenia or autoimmune hepatitis (not recorded which). V gene TRBV6-5 combines with J gene TRBJ1-4; the D gene TCRdb calls, TRBD1, cannot be checked with no DNA. The sequenced sample consisted of peripheral blood. CDR3 loop: CASREHRGANEKLFF.